These T cell receptor beta chains were read from a single sample in a study of blood T cell repertoires in COVID-19. Sequencing used immunoSEQ multiplex PCR; TCRdb keeps in-frame clones, though not all of them. Of fewer than 15,000 clones listed, around nine tenths are singletons. Sample: peripheral blood. The receptor source for this set is an elderly man with acute or convalescent COVID-19. CDR3s include the opening cysteine and the closing phenylalanine or tryptophan. The D gene is left open where the match is weak. Rows may omit the clone size; those that give it use once, few, many or a size class.

cdr3_nt cdr3_aa clone_size j_call v_call d_call
TGCAGTGCTAGAGCCAGGGATGGCTACACCTTC CSARARDGYTF NA TRBJ1-2 TRBV20-1 NA
TGTGCCAGCAGCGTAGGGGGACTAGCGGCCTCCTACGAGCAGTACTTC CASSVGGLAASYEQYF NA TRBJ2-7 TRBV9 TRBD2
TGTGCTAGCAGCATGTTAACTCGTAGTGGGAGAAGAGTAGAGACCCAGTACTTC CASSMLTRSGRRVETQYF NA TRBJ2-5 TRBV7-7 NA
TGTGCCAGTAGTGCTCACAGGGGGCTCGCCAAAAACATTCAGTACTTC CASSAHRGLAKNIQYF NA TRBJ2-4 TRBV19 TRBD1
TGTGCCAGCAGTAACGGGGGGTCGAGGCAGCCCCAGCATTTT CASSNGGSRQPQHF few TRBJ1-5 TRBV3-1/TRBV3-2 NA
TGTGCCAGCTCACCCCAGCAGGGGGCTGCGGGAGAGACCCAGTACTTC CASSPQQGAAGETQYF NA TRBJ2-5 TRBV18 TRBD1
TGTGCCAGCAGTGAATCAGTGGGAGGGGGAGATACTGAAGCTTTCTTT CASSESVGGGDTEAFF few TRBJ1-1 TRBV25-1 NA
TGTGCTAGTGGTAACAGGGGCTCTGGAAACACCATATATTTT CASGNRGSGNTIYF NA TRBJ1-3 TRBV12-5 TRBD1
TGTGCCAGCACGCAGACTAGGGAGCAGTACTTC CASTQTREQYF NA TRBJ2-7 TRBV6-6 NA
TGTGCCAGTACCGGGACAAATTTCTATTCTGGAAACACCATATATTTT CASTGTNFYSGNTIYF NA TRBJ1-3 TRBV19 NA
TGTGCCAGCAGCCAAACCCGGCGGGGTGAAAAACTGTTTTTT CASSQTRRGEKLFF NA TRBJ1-4 TRBV7-9 NA
TGTGCCAGCAGCTCCAGGGGATCGAACACTGAAGCTTTCTTT CASSSRGSNTEAFF medium-sized TRBJ1-1 TRBV5-5 NA
TGTGCCAGCAGCCAACAGATGAACACTGAAGCTTTCTTT CASSQQMNTEAFF NA TRBJ1-1 TRBV7-3 NA
TGTGCCAGCTCACCGACAGGGGGCGGTGTGCGGAACATTCAGTACTTC CASSPTGGGVRNIQYF NA TRBJ2-4 TRBV18 TRBD1
TGTGCCAGTAGTCCCCGGCAGTCGGGCACCGGGGAGCTGTTTTTT CASSPRQSGTGELFF NA TRBJ2-2 TRBV19 NA
TGTGCCAGCAGTCTGGGGCCGCAGGGGCATCAGCCCCAGCATTTT CASSLGPQGHQPQHF NA TRBJ1-5 TRBV3-1/TRBV3-2 NA
TGTGCCTGGAAGTCGGGGAGGATCCCCAACAATGAGCAGTTCTTC CAWKSGRIPNNEQFF NA TRBJ2-1 TRBV30 NA
TGTGCCAGCAGCTTAGTGGCGAACACTGAAGCTTTCTTT CASSLVANTEAFF NA TRBJ1-1 TRBV7-2 NA
TGCGCCAGCAGCGCGCGACTAGCGGGGGGGACAGATACGCAGTATTTT CASSARLAGGTDTQYF NA TRBJ2-3 TRBV5-1 TRBD2
TGTGCCAGCAGCTTGGGCGGGACAGCAGAAGAGACCCAGTACTTC CASSLGGTAEETQYF NA TRBJ2-5 TRBV5-4 NA
TGTGCCAGCAGCAACGTGCCCGGGGGAATGTTCTTC CASSNVPGGMFF NA TRBJ2-1 TRBV7-3 NA
TGTGCCAGCAGCTTAACTAGACAGCAGTTCTTC CASSLTRQQFF NA TRBJ2-1 TRBV11-2 NA
TGTGCCTGGAGTCCTAGACAGGACGCCAAAAACATTCAGTACTTC CAWSPRQDAKNIQYF once TRBJ2-4 TRBV30 NA
TGCAGCGTAAAGCGGGAGGTCGCCTACGAGCAGTACTTC CSVKREVAYEQYF NA TRBJ2-7 TRBV29-1 TRBD2
TGTGCCAGCCTGGAGGCCAACACCGGGGAGCTGTTTTTT CASLEANTGELFF NA TRBJ2-2 TRBV5-5 NA